One TCR beta chain is described in this entry. This sample is drawn from a study of blood T cell repertoires in COVID-19. About the research overall: The origin of the acute and convalescent COVID-19 samples was the United States, Italy and Spain. T cells, B-cell-depleted T cells, or PBMCs provided the cDNA or gDNA that served as material.

Original handling: Quantification of nucleated cells was approximated via reference gene primer amplification. Libraries were prepared by immunoSEQ multiplex PCR; TCRdb keeps only in-frame clonotypes and omits some of them. V and J calls and clone size are as listed in that table; D and trimming were resolved from the DNA. Of under 200,000 clones detected, around 90% appear once; the ten largest clones hold roughly 26%. V shed 0 bases, J shed 1 base, and the junction held 0 bases outside the gene matches. This CDR3 has 15 amino acids. The germline CDR1 and CDR2 sequences are SGHRS and YFSETQ. Material: peripheral blood. This receptor was identified in a man between 60 and 75 years old with acute or convalescent COVID-19. The gene calls are TRBV5-1 and TRBJ1-4, with 7 bases matching TRBD1. CDR3: CASSLGQGTNEKLFF. The CDR3, as DNA: TGCGCCAGCAGCTTGGGACAGGGAACTAATGAAAAACTGTTTTTT.